This T cell receptor beta chain was recovered during a study of glioma-infiltrating T cells after dendritic cell vaccination. Overall study: Dendritic cell vaccination trial patients had either newly diagnosed or recurrent glioblastoma. Study-wide points: TCR clonality showed no direct relationship with survival.

TCRB CDR3 was amplified from 2 ug genomic DNA or less. Using immunoSEQ multiplex PCR, the repertoire was profiled, and TCRdb retains in-frame clones only, with some absent. The sample shows tens of thousands of clones, roughly 87% of them seen only once. On this clone: The antigen is not known.

Time point denoted: after dendritic cell vaccination, including at tumor progression/relapse. The origin of this receptor is a human donor with glioblastoma. The material was blood, obtained after dendritic cell vaccination.

DNA for the CDR3: TGTGCCAGCAGCCCCGCTTGCGGGACAGGAGACAACGTCCTGACTTTC. This encodes CASSPACGTGDNVLTF. V usage is TRBV21-1 and J usage is TRBJ2-6; TRBD1 was called by the table and not checked on the DNA. TRBV21-1 is shown as a pseudogene. The CDR3 loop spans 16 amino acids.